The entry that follows covers one T cell receptor (beta chain) sequence. Antigen specificity is unknown. This sample is part of a study of T cell responses to AZD1222 COVID-19 vaccine. Background on the study: Both about-4-week and about-12-week second-dose recipients were combined.

Points from the study as a whole: With dominance at 160-218 and 743-854, vaccine-associated CD4 TCRs spanned spike. White British people made up most donors, females outnumbered males, and clonal diversity was possibly underestimated.

CDR3 length: 14 residues. CDR1 is MNHNY, CDR2 SVGAGI, per germline (reference sequence). The V end was cut by 5 bases, the J end by 4 bases, with 14 bases between. Sequencing was performed with immunoSEQ multiplex PCR; in TCRdb, only in-frame clones are kept and a portion is missing. The sample consists of about 140,000 clones, approximately 90% of them appearing once. This clonotype was sampled from an adult in good health. The chain employs TRBV6-6 and TRBJ1-1, with no clear D. The sample consisted of peripheral blood, taken on day 0 of AZD1222 vaccination. The CDR3 region has the DNA TGTGCCAGCAGTGCACGGGTACAAGTCACTGAAGCTTTCTTT. Translating it yields CASSARVQVTEAFF.